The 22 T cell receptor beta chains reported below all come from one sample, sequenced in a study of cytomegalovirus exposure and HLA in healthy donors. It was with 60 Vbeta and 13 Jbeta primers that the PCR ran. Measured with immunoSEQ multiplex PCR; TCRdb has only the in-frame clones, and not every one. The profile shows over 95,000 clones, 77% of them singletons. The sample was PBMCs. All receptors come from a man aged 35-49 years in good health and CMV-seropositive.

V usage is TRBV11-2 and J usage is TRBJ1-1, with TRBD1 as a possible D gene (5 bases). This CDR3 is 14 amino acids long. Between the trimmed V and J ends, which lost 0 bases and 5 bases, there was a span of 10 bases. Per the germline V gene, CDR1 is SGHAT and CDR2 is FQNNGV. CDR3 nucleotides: TGTGCCAGCAGCTTAGACAGGGTACGGACTGAAGCTTTCTTT. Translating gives CASSLDRVRTEAFF.

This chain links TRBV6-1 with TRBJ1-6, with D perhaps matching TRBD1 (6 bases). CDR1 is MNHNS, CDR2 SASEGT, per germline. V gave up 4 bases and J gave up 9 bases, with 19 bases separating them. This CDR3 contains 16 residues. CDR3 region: CASSGLRDIQRSPLHF. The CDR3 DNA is TGTGCCAGCAGTGGTCTCCGGGACATACAACGTTCACCCCTCCACTTT.

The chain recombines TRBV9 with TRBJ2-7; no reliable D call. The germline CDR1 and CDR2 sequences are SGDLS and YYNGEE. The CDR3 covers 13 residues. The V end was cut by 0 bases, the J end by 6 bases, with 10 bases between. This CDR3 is CASSVDLRSEQYF. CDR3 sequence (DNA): TGTGCCAGCAGCGTAGACTTGCGTTCCGAGCAGTACTTC.

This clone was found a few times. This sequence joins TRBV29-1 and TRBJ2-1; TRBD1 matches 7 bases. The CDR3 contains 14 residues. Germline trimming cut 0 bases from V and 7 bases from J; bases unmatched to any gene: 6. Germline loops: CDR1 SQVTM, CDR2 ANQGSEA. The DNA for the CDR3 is TGCAGCGTTGAAGAGGACAGGAAAAGTAATGAGCAGTTCTTC. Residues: CSVEEDRKSNEQFF.

The CDR3 nucleotides are TGTGCCATCCAACAGGGCACAGATACGCAGTATTTT. As protein: CAIQQGTDTQYF. The V gene is TRBV6-5, the J gene TRBJ2-3, with TRBD1 as a possible D gene (5 bases). V lost 10 bases to trimming and J lost 1 base, with 9 bases between them. The germline gives CDR1 MNHEY, CDR2 SVGAGI. There are 12 residues in the CDR3.

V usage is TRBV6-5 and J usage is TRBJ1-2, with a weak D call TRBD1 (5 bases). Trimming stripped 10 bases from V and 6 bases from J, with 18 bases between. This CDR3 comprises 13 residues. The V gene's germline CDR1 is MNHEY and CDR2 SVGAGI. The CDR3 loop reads CATLRRAGNGYTF. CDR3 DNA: TGTGCCACCCTCAGACGGGCAGGGAATGGCTACACCTTC.

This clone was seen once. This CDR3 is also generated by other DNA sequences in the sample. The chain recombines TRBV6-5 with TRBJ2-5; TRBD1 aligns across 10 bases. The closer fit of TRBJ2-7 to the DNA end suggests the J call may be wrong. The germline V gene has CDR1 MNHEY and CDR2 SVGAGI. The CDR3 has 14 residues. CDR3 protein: CASSPGQGRYEQYF. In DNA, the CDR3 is TGTGCCAGCAGTCCGGGACAGGGGCGGTACGAGCAGTACTTC.

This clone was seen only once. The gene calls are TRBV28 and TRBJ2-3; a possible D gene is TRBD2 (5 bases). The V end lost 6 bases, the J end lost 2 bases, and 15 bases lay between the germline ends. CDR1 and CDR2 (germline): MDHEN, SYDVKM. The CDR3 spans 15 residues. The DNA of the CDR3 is TGTGCCAGCAGCCTTGGTCTGGGAGACACAGATACGCAGTATTTT. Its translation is CASSLGLGDTDTQYF.

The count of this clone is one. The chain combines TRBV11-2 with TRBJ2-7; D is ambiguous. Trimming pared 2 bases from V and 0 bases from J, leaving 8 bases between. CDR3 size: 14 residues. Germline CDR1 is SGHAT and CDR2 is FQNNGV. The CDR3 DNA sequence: TGTGCCAGCAGCTTAACTCTTAGCTCCTACGAGCAGTACTTC. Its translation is CASSLTLSSYEQYF.

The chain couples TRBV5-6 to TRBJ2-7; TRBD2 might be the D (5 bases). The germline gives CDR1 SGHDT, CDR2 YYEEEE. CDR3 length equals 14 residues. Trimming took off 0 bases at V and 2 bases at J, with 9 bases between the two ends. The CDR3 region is CASSLAGTTYEQYF. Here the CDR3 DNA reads TGTGCCAGCAGCTTGGCGGGAACCACCTACGAGCAGTACTTC.

The CDR3 protein is CSVRGSNGYTF. The CDR3 nucleotides read TGCAGCGTAAGGGGGTCGAATGGCTACACCTTC. This chain links TRBV29-1 with TRBJ1-2; D is perhaps TRBD1 (6 bases). This CDR3 is built from 11 residues. Germline assignment: CDR1 SQVTM and CDR2 ANQGSEA. Trimming removed 6 bases at V and 6 bases at J, with 11 bases between.

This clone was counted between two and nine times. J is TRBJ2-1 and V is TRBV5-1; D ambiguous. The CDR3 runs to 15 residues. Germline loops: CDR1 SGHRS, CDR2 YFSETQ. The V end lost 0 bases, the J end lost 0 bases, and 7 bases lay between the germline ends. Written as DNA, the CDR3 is TGCGCCAGCAGCTTGGAAACACGCTCCTACAATGAGCAGTTCTTC. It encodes CASSLETRSYNEQFF. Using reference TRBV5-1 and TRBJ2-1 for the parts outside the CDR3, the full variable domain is KAGVTQTPRYLIKTRGQQVTLSCSPISGHRSVSWYQQTPGQGLQFLFEYFSETQRNKGNFPGRFSGRQFSNSRSEMNVSTLELGDSALYLCASSLETRSYNEQFFGPGTRLTVL.

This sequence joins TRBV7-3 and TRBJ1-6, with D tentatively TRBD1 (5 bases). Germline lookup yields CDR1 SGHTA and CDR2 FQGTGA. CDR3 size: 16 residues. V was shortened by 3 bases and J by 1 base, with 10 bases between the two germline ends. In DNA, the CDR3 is TGTGCCAGCAGCTTGCAGGGTAGTTCCTATAATTCACCCCTCCACTTT. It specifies CASSLQGSSYNSPLHF.

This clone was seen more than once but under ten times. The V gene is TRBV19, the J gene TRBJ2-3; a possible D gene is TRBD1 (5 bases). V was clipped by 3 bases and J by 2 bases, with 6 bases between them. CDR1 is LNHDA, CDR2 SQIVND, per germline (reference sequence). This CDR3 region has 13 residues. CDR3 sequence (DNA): TGTGCCAGTAGTATCAGGGACACAGATACGCAGTATTTT. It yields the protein CASSIRDTDTQYF.

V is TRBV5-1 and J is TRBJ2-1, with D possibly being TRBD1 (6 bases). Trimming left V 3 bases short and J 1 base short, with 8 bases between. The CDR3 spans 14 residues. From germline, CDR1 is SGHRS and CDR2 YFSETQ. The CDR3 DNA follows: TGCGCCAGCAGCTCGCAGGGGTCCTACAATGAGCAGTTCTTC. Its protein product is CASSSQGSYNEQFF.

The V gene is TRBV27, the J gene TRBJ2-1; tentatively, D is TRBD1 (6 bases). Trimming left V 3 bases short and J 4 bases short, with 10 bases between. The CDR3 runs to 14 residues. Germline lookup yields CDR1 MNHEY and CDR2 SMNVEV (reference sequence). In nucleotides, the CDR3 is TGTGCCAGCAGTTTGGGACATCGGTACAATGAGCAGTTCTTC. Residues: CASSLGHRYNEQFF.

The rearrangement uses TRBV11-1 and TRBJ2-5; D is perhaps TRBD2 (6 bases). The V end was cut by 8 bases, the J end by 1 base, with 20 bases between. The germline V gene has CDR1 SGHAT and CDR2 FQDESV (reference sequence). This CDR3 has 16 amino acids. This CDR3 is CASSPRGSSIQETQYF. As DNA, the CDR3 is TGTGCCAGCTCCCCCCGGGGGAGCAGCATCCAAGAGACCCAGTACTTC.

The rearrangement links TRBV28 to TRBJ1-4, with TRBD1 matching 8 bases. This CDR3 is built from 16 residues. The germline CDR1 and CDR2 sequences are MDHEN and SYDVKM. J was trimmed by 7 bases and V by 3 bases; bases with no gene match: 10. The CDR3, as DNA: TGTGCCAGCAGTTTCAGGCCAGGACAGGGATTTGAAAAACTGTTTTTT. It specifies CASSFRPGQGFEKLFF.

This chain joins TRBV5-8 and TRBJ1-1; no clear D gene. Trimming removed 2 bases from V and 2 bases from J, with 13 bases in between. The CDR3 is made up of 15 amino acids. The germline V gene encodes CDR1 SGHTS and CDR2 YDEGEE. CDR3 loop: CASSFRLNTNTEAFF. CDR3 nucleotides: TGTGCCAGCAGCTTTCGACTGAACACCAACACTGAAGCTTTCTTT.

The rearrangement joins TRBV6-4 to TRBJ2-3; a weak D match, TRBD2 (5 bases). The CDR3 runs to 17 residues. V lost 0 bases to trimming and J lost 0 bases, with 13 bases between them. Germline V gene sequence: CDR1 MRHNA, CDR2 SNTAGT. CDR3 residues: CASSDSIDYRSTDTQYF. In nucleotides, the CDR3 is TGTGCCAGCAGTGACTCGATAGACTACCGTAGCACAGATACGCAGTATTTT.

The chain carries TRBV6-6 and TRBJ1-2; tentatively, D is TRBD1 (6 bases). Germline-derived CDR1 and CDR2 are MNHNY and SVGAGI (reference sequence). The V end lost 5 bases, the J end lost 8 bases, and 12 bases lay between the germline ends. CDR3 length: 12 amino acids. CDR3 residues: CASSTSGEGYTF. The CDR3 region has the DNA TGTGCCAGCAGTACCTCAGGGGAAGGCTACACCTTC.

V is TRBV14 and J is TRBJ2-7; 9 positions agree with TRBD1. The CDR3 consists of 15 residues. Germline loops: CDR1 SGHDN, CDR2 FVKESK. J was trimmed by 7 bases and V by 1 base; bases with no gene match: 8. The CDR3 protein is CASSQVGQGPREQYF. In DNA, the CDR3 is TGTGCCAGCAGCCAAGTGGGACAGGGACCTAGGGAGCAGTACTTC.